The T cell receptor (beta chain) under discussion was sequenced for a study of OX40 agonist ivuxolimab in advanced cancers. Regarding the research as a whole: The costimulatory receptor OX40 (CD134) was targeted by ivuxolimab, a fully human IgG2 agonistic monoclonal antibody. Peripheral TCRbeta sequencing aimed to test whether ivuxolimab altered TCR sequence diversity and caused clonal T-cell expansion. The monotherapy dose-escalation portion (N ≈ 50 patients) of the phase I ivuxolimab trial is reported in the paper. The dose-escalation cohort was 82.7% male with a mean age of 60 years, ranging from about 20 to 80. Patients were allowed to have had prior anti-PD-1, anti-PD-L1 or anti-CTLA-4 therapy, and around 37% of the dose-escalation patients had previously received checkpoint inhibitors. Intravenous ivuxolimab was administered to patients every 2 weeks at six dose levels: 0.01, 0.1, 0.3, 1.5, 3 and 10 mg/kg. Partial responses were achieved by three dose-escalation patients, of whom one had hepatocellular carcinoma and two had cutaneous melanoma. Among the 52 dose-escalation patients, about 20 had hepatocellular carcinoma, roughly 15 melanoma, 9 renal cell carcinoma and 9 head and neck cancer. General conclusions and limits of the study: The antigen specificity of the peripheral T cells that underwent clonal expansion was not determined. After ivuxolimab, CD8+ T cells had more expanded clones than CD4+ T cells on average. Clonal expansion of both CD4+ and CD8+ blood T cells was observed from baseline to week 6 at doses 0.1 to 3.0 mg/kg. In the 0.1-3.0 mg/kg groups, partial responders had among the lowest normalized peripheral clonal expansion, particularly in CD8+ T cells. Low levels of normalized T-cell clonal expansion were also seen in some patients who did not respond.

To sequence the TCRbeta CDR3 region, genomic DNA was isolated from the sorted cells. The immunoSEQ Assay was used for sequencing of TCRbeta CDR3 regions. This immuneACCESS table, as held by TCRdb, lists in-frame sequences with V and J called but not all clones. Of the missing ones, under half trace to an unresolved V gene in checked studies; the others have no known cause. The sample records approximately 90,000 clones, 75% to 90% of which are singletons. The ten largest clones capture around 0.3% of the sample. This clone has a handful of counts. Its antigen is not yet known. There are no base qualities to consult, and no much larger clone falls within one base. Patients with autoimmune disease history or receiving systemic immunosuppression were excluded from the trial. Peripheral blood for TCR sequencing was collected from all dose cohorts at baseline, on cycle 4 day 1, and on cycle 7 day 1. The samples were taken from a phase I, first-in-human, multicenter, open-label dose-escalation trial of ivuxolimab. Adults with locally advanced or metastatic melanoma, renal cell, hepatocellular, or head and neck squamous cell carcinoma were enrolled in the trial. Before TCR sequencing, CD4+ T cells and CD8+ T cells were sorted from peripheral blood as separate populations.

Per the germline V gene, SGHVS is the CDR1 and FQNEAQ is the CDR2. Trimming removed 0 bases from V and 4 bases from J; the gene matches leave 13 bases unexplained. The CDR3, cysteine through phenylalanine, is 19 amino acids long. Left in the record is the CDR3 DNA by itself, 57 bases read in frame from the first base. The chain employs TRBV7-8 and TRBJ2-2; 8 bases in between match TRBD2. This specimen was CD4+ or CD8+ T cells sorted from blood, taken in a trial of the OX40 agonist ivuxolimab. The origin of this receptor is an adult with an advanced solid tumor such as melanoma, head and neck, liver or kidney cancer. The CDR3 region has the sequence CASSLAATAGGFGTGELFF. The DNA reads as follows: TGTGCCAGCAGCTTAGCAGCCACGGCGGGGGGCTTCGGCACCGGGGAGCTGTTTTTT.